One sample yielded the 14 T cell receptor beta chains listed below, sequenced in a study of T cell responses to AZD1222 COVID-19 vaccine. The method was immunoSEQ multiplex PCR; TCRdb's version includes in-frame clones alone and lacks a portion of them. In the table there are 20,000 to 30,000 clones, 88% of which are singletons. The specimen was peripheral blood, collected 28 days after the second AZD1222 dose. The receptors derive from an adult who received the AZD1222 COVID-19 vaccine.

This chain joins TRBV19 and TRBJ2-1; D may match TRBD1 or TRBD2 (5 bases each). The germline V gene encodes CDR1 LNHDA and CDR2 SQIVND (reference sequence). V lost 3 bases and J 2 bases, leaving 14 bases between the germline ends. The CDR3 runs to 16 residues. The CDR3, as DNA: TGTGCCAGTAGTATTTTCGCCGGGGCAACCTACAATGAGCAGTTCTTC. This translates into CASSIFAGATYNEQFF.

Only a few counts were recorded for this clone. This sequence joins TRBV2 and TRBJ1-1, with no clear D. Germline CDR1 is SNHLY and CDR2 is FYNNEI. This CDR3 region has 12 residues. The V gene lost 5 bases and the J gene lost 5 bases, with 9 bases spanning the gap. The CDR3 coding sequence is TGTGCCAGCAGTTCACAAGGGACTGAAGCTTTCTTT. Its translation is CASSSQGTEAFF. Supplemented by reference TRBV2 and TRBJ1-1, the full variable domain reads EPEVTQTPSHQVTQMGQEVILRCVPISNHLYFYWYRQILGQKVEFLVSFYNNEISEKSEIFDDQFSVERPDGSNFTLKIRSTKLEDSAMYFCASSSQGTEAFFGQGTRLTVV.

V usage is TRBV7-2 and J usage is TRBJ1-4, with D hard to call. Germline-derived CDR1 and CDR2 are SGHTA and FQGNSA. The CDR3 has 14 amino acids. Trimming left V 5 bases short and J 0 bases short, with 7 bases between. The CDR3 coding sequence is TGTGCCAGCAGCCCCAGAGCAACTAATGAAAAACTGTTTTTT. It translates to CASSPRATNEKLFF.

The chain combines TRBV6-6 with TRBJ2-2; TRBD1 agrees at 7 bases. Trimming took 2 bases from V and 4 from J; bases not matched to a gene: 4. Germline values: CDR1 MNHNY, CDR2 SVGAGI (reference sequence). This CDR3 is 15 amino acids long. CDR3 sequence: CASSYRQGGTGELFF. Written as DNA, the CDR3 is TGTGCCAGCAGTTACCGACAGGGCGGCACCGGGGAGCTGTTTTTT.

This clone was counted a few times. The V call is TRBV5-1, the J call TRBJ2-1; D possibly corresponds to TRBD1 (6 bases). This CDR3 has 15 amino acids. CDR1 is SGHRS and CDR2 is YFSETQ in the germline V gene. Trimming took off 5 bases at V and 4 bases at J, with 16 bases between the two ends. The CDR3: CASSRSAGDYNEQFF. The CDR3 DNA is TGCGCCAGCAGTCGCAGCGCAGGGGATTACAATGAGCAGTTCTTC.

The chain employs TRBV7-2 and TRBJ1-1, with D maybe TRBD1 (5 bases). Germline V gene sequence: CDR1 SGHTA, CDR2 FQGNSA. The CDR3 covers 16 residues. The ends were cut back, 5 bases at V and 1 base at J, with 17 bases in the middle. As DNA, the CDR3 is TGTGCCAGCAGCCCCCGGCAGGGATTGAGGAACACTGAAGCTTTCTTT. It is translated as CASSPRQGLRNTEAFF.

The chain links TRBV19 to TRBJ2-3; 11 bases align to TRBD2. Trimming took 6 bases from V and 2 from J; bases not matched to a gene: 4. Germline CDR1 is LNHDA and CDR2 is SQIVND (reference sequence). CDR3 length: 15 residues. The CDR3 DNA reads TGTGCCAGTAGAGGGACTAGCGGTACCACAGATACGCAGTATTTT. Amino acids: CASRGTSGTTDTQYF.

V and J are TRBV7-2 and TRBJ1-5; tentative D call: TRBD1 (6 bases). Germline V CDR1 and CDR2: SGHTA, FQGNSA. The CDR3 loop spans 15 amino acids. Trimming removed 3 bases from V and 7 bases from J, with 16 bases in between. The CDR3 DNA is TGTGCCAGCAGCTTCTCGGGGGGGCTCGGGCAGCCCCAGCATTTT. This translates into CASSFSGGLGQPQHF.

The chain uses TRBV5-1 and TRBJ2-2; TRBD2 might be the D (6 bases). This CDR3 spans 15 amino acids. V was pared by 0 bases and J by 4 bases, with 10 bases between. The germline gives CDR1 SGHRS, CDR2 YFSETQ. CDR3 amino acids: CASSLDQGGTGELFF. CDR3 coding DNA: TGCGCCAGCAGCTTGGATCAGGGAGGCACCGGGGAGCTGTTTTTT.

The sample holds one count of this clone. The gene calls are TRBV7-8 and TRBJ1-2, with TRBD1 matching over 7 bases. Germline V gene lookup returns CDR1 SGHVS and CDR2 FQNEAQ. Losses at the gene ends were 5 bases for V and 2 bases for J; bases not matched to a gene: 11. The length of the CDR3 is 16 residues. The CDR3 sequence is CASSPKRTGLNYGYTF. As DNA, the CDR3 is TGTGCCAGCAGCCCCAAGAGGACAGGATTAAACTATGGCTACACCTTC.

The chain combines TRBV28 with TRBJ1-4, with unresolved D. This CDR3 has 15 residues. The germline CDR1 and CDR2 sequences are MDHEN and SYDVKM. Trimming took 4 bases from V and 0 from J, leaving 9 bases between them. CDR3 DNA: TGTGCCAGCAGTTCTACAGCGGCAACTAATGAAAAACTGTTTTTT. Translated: CASSSTAATNEKLFF.

The chain carries TRBV21-1 and TRBJ2-3. TRBV21-1 is marked as a pseudogene. The CDR3 covers 16 residues. Written as DNA, the CDR3 is TGTGCCAGCAGCAGAAGGTGGGGTCCCCTCACAGATACGCAGTATTTT. Translation: CASSRRWGPLTDTQYF.

The rearrangement uses TRBV6-5 and TRBJ2-7; D ambiguous. The CDR3 has 13 residues. CDR1 is MNHEY and CDR2 is SVGAGI in the germline V gene. V lost 6 bases and J 6 bases, leaving 15 bases between the germline ends. Here the CDR3 reads CASRSTQVSEQYF. The CDR3 nucleotides are TGTGCCAGCAGGTCGACCCAGGTGAGCGAGCAGTACTTC.

The chain links TRBV11-2 to TRBJ2-2; perhaps TRBD1 as D (5 bases). CDR1 and CDR2 (germline): SGHAT, FQNNGV. Trimming removed 5 bases at V and 0 bases at J, with 10 bases between. This CDR3 spans 15 amino acids. This chain's CDR3 is CASSVGAANTGELFF. The DNA for the CDR3 is TGTGCCAGCAGCGTAGGGGCAGCGAACACCGGGGAGCTGTTTTTT.